This T cell receptor (beta chain) stems from a study of shared T cell receptors in the human thymus. V dropped 5 bases and J dropped 2; count of bases not matched to a gene: 12. Germline V CDR1 and CDR2: SEHNR, FQNEAQ (reference sequence). This CDR3 is 17 amino acids long. TCRdb's table, derived via immunoSEQ multiplex PCR, lists solely in-frame clones and lacks some. Altogether about 660,000 clones are present, around 87% being singletons, with the ten largest covering roughly 0.0089%. These data were likewise used in another study, on human thymus T cells. That study adds: Thymic tissue was derived from resections collected during corrective heart surgery. Related research examined unrelated individuals and reported that their thymic repertoires overlapped highly.

The specimen was thymocytes. This clonotype originated in a boy younger than two with a congenital heart defect. The chain has TRBV7-9 and TRBJ2-3; TRBD2 agrees at 8 bases. The CDR3 DNA reads as TGTGCCAGCAGCCAAAACCGGACTAGCCTAAACACAGATACGCAGTATTTT. Encoded protein: CASSQNRTSLNTDTQYF. Based on the CDR3 plus reference TRBV7-9 and TRBJ2-3, the full variable domain is DTGVSQNPRHKITKRGQNVTFRCDPISEHNRLYWYRQTLGQGPEFLTYFQNEAQLEKSRLLSDRFSAERPKGSFSTLEIQRTEQGDSAMYLCASSQNRTSLNTDTQYFGPGTRLTVL.